Shown below are 5 T cell receptor beta chains from a single sample sequenced in a study of blood T cell repertoires in COVID-19. Sequencing used immunoSEQ multiplex PCR; TCRdb keeps in-frame clones, though not all of them. The sample has 70,000 or so clones; 75% to 90% are singletons. The specimen sequenced was peripheral blood. These receptors were taken from a man aged 50 to 59 with active COVID-19.

This clone showed up just a few times. This rearrangement joins TRBV4-3 to TRBJ1-2; D remains ambiguous. The CDR3 is 13 residues long. Trimming left V 3 bases short and J 8 bases short, with 13 bases between. CDR1 LGHNA and CDR2 YSLEER come from the germline V gene. CDR3 sequence: CASSQKLYEGYTF. The CDR3 coding sequence is TGCGCCAGCAGCCAGAAACTCTATGAGGGCTACACCTTC.

The chain recombines TRBV6-4 with TRBJ2-3; D might be TRBD1 (5 bases). Looked up from germline, CDR1 is MRHNA and CDR2 is SNTAGT. There are 14 residues in the CDR3. The V gene lost 6 bases and the J gene lost 5 bases, with 15 bases spanning the gap. The CDR3 reads CASSPTDRRDTQYF. The DNA for the CDR3 is TGTGCCAGCAGCCCGACAGATAGGAGAGATACGCAGTATTTT.

This clone came up once. J is TRBJ1-2 and V is TRBV19; TRBD1 aligns across 7 bases. CDR1 is LNHDA, CDR2 SQIVND, per germline (reference sequence). This CDR3 contains 12 residues. The V segment lost 4 bases and the J segment 9 bases; nucleotides outside the gene matches: 5. The CDR3 DNA is TGTGCCAGTAGTACAAACAGGGGAAGCTACACCTTC. Translated, it gives CASSTNRGSYTF.

The rearrangement uses TRBV4-3 and TRBJ2-1; 7 nucleotides agree with TRBD2. Germline loops: CDR1 LGHNA, CDR2 YSLEER. V was pared by 0 bases and J by 6 bases, with 11 bases of the junction left unmatched. The CDR3 extends over 17 amino acids. The CDR3 DNA reads as TGCGCCAGCAGCCAAGATCTGTGGACTAGTGGTGCCAATGAGCAGTTCTTC. Amino acid sequence: CASSQDLWTSGANEQFF.

The chain combines TRBV7-2 with TRBJ1-5; 7 bases fit TRBD1. V was clipped by 5 bases and J by 4 bases; unmatched bases: 5. The length of the CDR3 is 14 residues. CDR1 and CDR2 from the germline V gene are SGHTA and FQGNSA. CDR3 bases: TGTGCCAGCAGCGAAAGGGGGCGTAATCAGCCCCAGCATTTT. It codes for CASSERGRNQPQHF.